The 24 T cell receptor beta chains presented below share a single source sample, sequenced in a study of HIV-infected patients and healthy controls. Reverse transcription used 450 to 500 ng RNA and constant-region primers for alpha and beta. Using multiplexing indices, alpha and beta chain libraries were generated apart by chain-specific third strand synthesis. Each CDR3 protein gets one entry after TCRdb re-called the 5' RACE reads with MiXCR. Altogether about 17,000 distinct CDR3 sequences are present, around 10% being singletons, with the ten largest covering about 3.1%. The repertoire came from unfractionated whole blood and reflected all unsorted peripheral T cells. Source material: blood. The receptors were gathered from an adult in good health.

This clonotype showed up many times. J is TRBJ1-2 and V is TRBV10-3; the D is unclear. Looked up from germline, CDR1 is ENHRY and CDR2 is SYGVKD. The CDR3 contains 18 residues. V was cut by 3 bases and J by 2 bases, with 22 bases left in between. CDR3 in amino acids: CAISEENPLWLSNYGYTF. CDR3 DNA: TGTGCCATCAGTGAAGAGAACCCGCTCTGGCTTTCCAACTATGGCTACACCTTC.

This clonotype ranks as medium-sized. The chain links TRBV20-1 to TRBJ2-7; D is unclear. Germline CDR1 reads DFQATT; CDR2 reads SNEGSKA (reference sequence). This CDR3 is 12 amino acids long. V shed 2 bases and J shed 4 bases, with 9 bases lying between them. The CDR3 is CSARQDGYEQYF. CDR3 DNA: TGCAGTGCTAGACAAGACGGATACGAGCAGTACTTC.

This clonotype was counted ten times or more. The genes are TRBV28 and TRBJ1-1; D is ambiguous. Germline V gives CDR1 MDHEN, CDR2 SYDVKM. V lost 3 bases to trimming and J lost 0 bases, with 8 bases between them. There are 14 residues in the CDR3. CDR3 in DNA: TGTGCCAGCAGTTTGGGCAGGATGAACACTGAAGCTTTCTTT. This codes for CASSLGRMNTEAFF.

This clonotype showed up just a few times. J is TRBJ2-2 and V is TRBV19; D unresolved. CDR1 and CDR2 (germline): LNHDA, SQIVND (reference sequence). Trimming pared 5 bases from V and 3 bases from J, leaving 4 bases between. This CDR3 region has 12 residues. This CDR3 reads CASSGDTGELFF. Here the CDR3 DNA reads TGTGCCAGTAGTGGGGACACCGGGGAGCTGTTTTTT.

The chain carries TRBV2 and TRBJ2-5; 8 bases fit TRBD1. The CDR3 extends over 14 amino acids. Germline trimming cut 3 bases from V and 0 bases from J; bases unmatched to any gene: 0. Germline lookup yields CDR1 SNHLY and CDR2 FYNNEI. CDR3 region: CASSEDRDQETQYF. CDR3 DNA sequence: TGTGCCAGCAGTGAGGACAGGGACCAAGAGACCCAGTACTTC.

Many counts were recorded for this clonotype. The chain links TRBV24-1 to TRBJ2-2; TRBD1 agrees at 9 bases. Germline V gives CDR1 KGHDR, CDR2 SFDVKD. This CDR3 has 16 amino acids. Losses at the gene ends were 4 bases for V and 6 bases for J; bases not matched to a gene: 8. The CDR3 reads CATSDSDRGFAGELFF. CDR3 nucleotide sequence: TGTGCCACCAGTGACTCTGACAGGGGGTTCGCCGGGGAGCTGTTTTTT.

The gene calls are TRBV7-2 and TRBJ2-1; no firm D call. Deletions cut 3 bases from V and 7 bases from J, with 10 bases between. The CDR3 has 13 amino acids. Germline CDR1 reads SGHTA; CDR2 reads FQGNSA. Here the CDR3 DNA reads TGTGCCAGCAGCTTTCTGGAGAGGAATGAGCAGTTCTTC. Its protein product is CASSFLERNEQFF.

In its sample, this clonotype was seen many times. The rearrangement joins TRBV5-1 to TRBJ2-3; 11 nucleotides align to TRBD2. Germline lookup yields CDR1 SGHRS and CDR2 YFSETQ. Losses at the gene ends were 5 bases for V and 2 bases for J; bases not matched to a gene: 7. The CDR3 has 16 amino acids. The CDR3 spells CASRTGTSGDTDTQYF. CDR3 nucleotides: TGCGCCAGCAGGACTGGGACTAGCGGAGACACAGATACGCAGTATTTT.

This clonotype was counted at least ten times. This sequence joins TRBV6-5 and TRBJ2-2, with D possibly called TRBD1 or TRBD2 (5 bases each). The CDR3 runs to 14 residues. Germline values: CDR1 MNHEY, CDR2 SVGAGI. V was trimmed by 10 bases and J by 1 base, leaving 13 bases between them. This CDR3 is CATIGTLNTGELFF. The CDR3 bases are TGTGCCACCATTGGGACGTTGAACACCGGGGAGCTGTTTTTT.

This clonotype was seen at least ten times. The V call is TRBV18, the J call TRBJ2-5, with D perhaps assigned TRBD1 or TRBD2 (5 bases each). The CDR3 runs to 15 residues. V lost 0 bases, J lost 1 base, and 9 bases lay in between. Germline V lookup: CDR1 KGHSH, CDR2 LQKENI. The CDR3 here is CASSPPGTPQETQYF. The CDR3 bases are TGTGCCAGCTCACCACCAGGGACCCCCCAAGAGACCCAGTACTTC.

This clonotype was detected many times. The CDR3 loop reads CSASISGSSYEQYF. The CDR3 nucleotides are TGCAGTGCTAGTATTAGCGGGAGCTCCTACGAGCAGTACTTC. The chain carries TRBV20-1 and TRBJ2-7; TRBD2 agrees at 9 bases. The CDR3 runs to 14 residues. Germline CDR1 DFQATT, CDR2 SNEGSKA (reference sequence). The junction had 3 bases not matched to a gene; V was cut back by 3 bases and J by 0 bases.

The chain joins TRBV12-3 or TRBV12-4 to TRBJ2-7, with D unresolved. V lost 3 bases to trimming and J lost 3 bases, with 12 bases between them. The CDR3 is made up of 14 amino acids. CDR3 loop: CASSLAPNSYEQYF. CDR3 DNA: TGTGCCAGCAGTTTGGCCCCAAACAGCTACGAGCAGTACTTC.

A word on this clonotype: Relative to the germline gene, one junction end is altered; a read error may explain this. The CDR3 loop reads CASSLGTSGSPHF. In nucleotides, the CDR3 is TGTGCCAGCAGCCTTGGGACTAGCGGGAGTCCACACTTC. V usage is TRBV4-2 and J usage is TRBJ2-7, with TRBD2 matching over 14 bases. The CDR3 is 13 amino acids. From germline, CDR1 is LGHNA and CDR2 YNFKEQ.

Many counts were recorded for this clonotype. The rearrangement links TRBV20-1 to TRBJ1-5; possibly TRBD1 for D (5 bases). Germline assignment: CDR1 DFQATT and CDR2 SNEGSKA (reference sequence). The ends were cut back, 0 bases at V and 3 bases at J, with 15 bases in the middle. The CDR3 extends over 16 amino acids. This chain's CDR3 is CSARDGAGLHNQPQHF. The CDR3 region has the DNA TGCAGTGCTAGAGATGGGGCTGGGCTACACAATCAGCCCCAGCATTTT.

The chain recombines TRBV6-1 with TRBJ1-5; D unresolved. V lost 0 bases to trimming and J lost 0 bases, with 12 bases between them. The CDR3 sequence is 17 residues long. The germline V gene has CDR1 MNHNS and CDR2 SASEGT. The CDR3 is CASSEARIPGSNQPQHF. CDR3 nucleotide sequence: TGTGCCAGCAGTGAAGCGCGAATCCCGGGTAGCAATCAGCCCCAGCATTTT.

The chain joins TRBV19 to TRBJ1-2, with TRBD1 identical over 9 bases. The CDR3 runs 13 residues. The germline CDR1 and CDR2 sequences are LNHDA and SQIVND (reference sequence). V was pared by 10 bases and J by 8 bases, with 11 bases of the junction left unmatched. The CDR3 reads CATDRGGPGGYTF. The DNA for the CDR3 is TGTGCCACGGACAGGGGAGGCCCTGGGGGCTACACCTTC.

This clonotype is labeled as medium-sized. CDR3 DNA: TGTGCCAGCAGAGGGACTAGCGGGAGGACGAATGAGCAGTTCTTC. Protein product: CASRGTSGRTNEQFF. The rearrangement uses TRBV6-5 and TRBJ2-1, with 15 bases identical to TRBD2. The trim removed 6 bases at V and 7 bases at J, leaving 4 bases unmatched. Germline V gives CDR1 MNHEY, CDR2 SVGAGI. This CDR3 region has 15 residues.

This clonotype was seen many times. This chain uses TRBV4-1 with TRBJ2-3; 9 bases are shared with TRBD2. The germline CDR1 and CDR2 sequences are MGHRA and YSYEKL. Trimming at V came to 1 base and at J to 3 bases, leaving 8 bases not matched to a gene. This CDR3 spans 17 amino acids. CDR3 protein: CASSQGSGRMATDTQYF. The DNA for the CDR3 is TGCGCCAGCAGCCAAGGGAGCGGGAGGATGGCTACAGATACGCAGTATTTT.

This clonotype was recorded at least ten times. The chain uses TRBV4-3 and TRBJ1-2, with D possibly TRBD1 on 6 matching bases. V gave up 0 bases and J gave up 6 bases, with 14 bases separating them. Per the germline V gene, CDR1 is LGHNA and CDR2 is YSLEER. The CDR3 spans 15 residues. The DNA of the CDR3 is TGCGCCAGCAGCCAAGAGGGAAGTGGGGGCGATGGCTACACCTTC. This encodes CASSQEGSGGDGYTF.

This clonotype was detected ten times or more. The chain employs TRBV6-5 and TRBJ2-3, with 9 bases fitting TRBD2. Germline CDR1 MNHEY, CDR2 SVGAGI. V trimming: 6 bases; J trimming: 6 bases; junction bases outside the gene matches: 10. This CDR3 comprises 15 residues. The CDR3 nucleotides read TGTGCCAGCAGCCACTTAGCGGGAGTGGTGGATACGCAGTATTTT. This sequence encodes CASSHLAGVVDTQYF.

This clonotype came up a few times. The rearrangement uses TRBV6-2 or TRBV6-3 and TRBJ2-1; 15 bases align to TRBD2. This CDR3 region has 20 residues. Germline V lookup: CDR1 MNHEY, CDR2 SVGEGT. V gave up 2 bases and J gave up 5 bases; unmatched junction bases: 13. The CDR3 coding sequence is TGTGCCAGCAGTTACCCCTTTGGACTAGCGGGAGGGCCCGGCGACAATGAGCAGTTCTTC. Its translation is CASSYPFGLAGGPGDNEQFF.

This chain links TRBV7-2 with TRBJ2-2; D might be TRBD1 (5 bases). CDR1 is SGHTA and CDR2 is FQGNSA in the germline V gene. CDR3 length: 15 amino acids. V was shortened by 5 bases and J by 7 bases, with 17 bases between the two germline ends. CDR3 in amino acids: CASSLGHGLSGELFF. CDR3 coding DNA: TGTGCCAGCAGCCTAGGACACGGCTTGAGCGGGGAGCTGTTTTTT.

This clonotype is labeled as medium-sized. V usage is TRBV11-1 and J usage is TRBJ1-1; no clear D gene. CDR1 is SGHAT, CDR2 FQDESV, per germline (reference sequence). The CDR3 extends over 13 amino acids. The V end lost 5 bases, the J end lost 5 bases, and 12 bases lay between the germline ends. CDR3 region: CASSPPYLTEAFF. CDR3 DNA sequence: TGTGCCAGCAGCCCCCCCTACCTTACTGAAGCTTTCTTT.

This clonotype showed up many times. As DNA, the CDR3 is TGTGCCAGCAGTTTAGGTAGAGGCACTGAAGCTTTCTTT. Translated, it gives CASSLGRGTEAFF. The chain is built from TRBV27 and TRBJ1-1; D uncertain. Trimming took off 2 bases at V and 4 bases at J, with 8 bases between the two ends. Germline CDR1 reads MNHEY; CDR2 reads SMNVEV (reference sequence). This CDR3 is 13 amino acids long.